The 3 T cell receptor beta chains below come from one sample, sequenced in a study of blood T cell repertoires in COVID-19. TCRdb's table, derived via immunoSEQ multiplex PCR, lists solely in-frame clones and lacks some. This sample has fewer than 300,000 clones, with approximately 90% found just once. The sample comprised PBMCs or T cells enriched from blood (not recorded which). The receptors shown here come from a woman aged 25-40 years who had recovered from COVID-19.

The V call is TRBV6-5, the J call TRBJ1-2, with D perhaps matching TRBD1 (6 bases). Germline CDR1 MNHEY, CDR2 SVGAGI. V lost 4 bases, J lost 0 bases, and 12 bases lay in between. The CDR3 spans 15 residues. This CDR3 is CASSSDSKANYGYTF. The CDR3 region has the DNA TGTGCCAGCAGTTCGGACAGTAAAGCTAACTATGGCTACACCTTC.

The V call is TRBV7-9, the J call TRBJ2-7; 7 nucleotides align to TRBD1. The CDR3 totals 15 residues. V dropped 5 bases and J dropped 4; count of bases not matched to a gene: 11. Germline V gene data show CDR1 as SEHNR and CDR2 as FQNEAQ (reference sequence). In nucleotides, the CDR3 is TGTGCCAGCAGCCAAGAGACGGACAGGTGGTACGAGCAGTACTTC. Translated, it gives CASSQETDRWYEQYF.

The V gene is TRBV28, the J gene TRBJ1-5, with unresolved D. V was shortened by 3 bases and J by 2 bases, with 8 bases between the two germline ends. Germline assignment: CDR1 MDHEN and CDR2 SYDVKM. The CDR3 sequence is 14 residues long. Here the CDR3 DNA reads TGTGCCAGCAGTTTCGGGGATGGCAATCAGCCCCAGCATTTT. Translated: CASSFGDGNQPQHF.